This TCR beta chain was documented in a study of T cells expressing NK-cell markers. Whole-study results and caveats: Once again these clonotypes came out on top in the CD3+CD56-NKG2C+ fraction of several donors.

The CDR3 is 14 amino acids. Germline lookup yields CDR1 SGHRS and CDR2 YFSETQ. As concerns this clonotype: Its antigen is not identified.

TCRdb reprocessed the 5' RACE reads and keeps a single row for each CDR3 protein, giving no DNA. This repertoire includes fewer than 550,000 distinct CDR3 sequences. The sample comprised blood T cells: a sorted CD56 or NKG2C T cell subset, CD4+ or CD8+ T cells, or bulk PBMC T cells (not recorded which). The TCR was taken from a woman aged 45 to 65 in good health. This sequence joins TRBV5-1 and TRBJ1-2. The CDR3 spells CASSSRSGNYGYTF.